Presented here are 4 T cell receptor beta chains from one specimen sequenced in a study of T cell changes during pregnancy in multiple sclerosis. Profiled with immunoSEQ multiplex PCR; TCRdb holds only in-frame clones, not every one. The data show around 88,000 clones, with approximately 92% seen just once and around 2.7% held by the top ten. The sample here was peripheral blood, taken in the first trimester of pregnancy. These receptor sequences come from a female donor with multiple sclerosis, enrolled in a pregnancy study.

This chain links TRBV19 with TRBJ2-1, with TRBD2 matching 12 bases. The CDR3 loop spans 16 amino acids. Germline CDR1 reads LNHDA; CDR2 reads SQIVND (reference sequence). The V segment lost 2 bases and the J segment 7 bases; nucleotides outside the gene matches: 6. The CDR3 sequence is CASSIRLAGVGNEQFF. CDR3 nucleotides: TGTGCCAGTAGTATACGACTAGCGGGAGTGGGGAATGAGCAGTTCTTC.

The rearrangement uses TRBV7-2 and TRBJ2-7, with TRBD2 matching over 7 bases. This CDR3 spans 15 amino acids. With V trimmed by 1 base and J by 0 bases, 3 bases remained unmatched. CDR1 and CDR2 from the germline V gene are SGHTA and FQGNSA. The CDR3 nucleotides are TGTGCCAGCAGCTTAGGGGGAGGGAACTCCTACGAGCAGTACTTC. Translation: CASSLGGGNSYEQYF.

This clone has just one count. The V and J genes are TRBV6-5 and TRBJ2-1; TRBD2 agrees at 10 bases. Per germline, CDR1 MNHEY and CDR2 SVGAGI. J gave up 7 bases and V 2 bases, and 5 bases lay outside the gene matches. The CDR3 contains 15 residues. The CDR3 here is CASSYTSGRVNEQFF. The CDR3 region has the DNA TGTGCCAGCAGTTACACAAGCGGGAGGGTAAATGAGCAGTTCTTC.

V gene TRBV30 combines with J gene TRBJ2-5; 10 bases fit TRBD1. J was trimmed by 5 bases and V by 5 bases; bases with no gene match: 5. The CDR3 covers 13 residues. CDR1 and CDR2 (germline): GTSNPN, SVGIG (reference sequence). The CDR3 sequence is CAWDTDRGETQYF. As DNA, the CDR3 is TGTGCCTGGGATACGGACAGGGGGGAGACCCAGTACTTC.